This T cell receptor beta chain was documented in a study of OX40 agonist ivuxolimab in advanced cancers. Whole-study context: The patients received agonistic anti-OX40 (CD134) antibody ivuxolimab. Age averaged about 66 years (range roughly 20 to 90), and around 78% were male. Overall study results and limits: Both blood CD4+ and CD8+ T cells showed clonal growth by week 6 at 0.1 to 3.0 mg/kg.

The assay was immunoSEQ multiplex PCR, and TCRdb's table has in-frame clones only and misses some. The table shows tens of thousands of clones, with about 80% occurring only once. This clone appeared once. The antigen remains undetermined. Germline CDR1 SGHTA, CDR2 FQGNSA. Trimming left V 2 bases short and J 8 bases short, with 13 bases between. This CDR3 is built from 14 residues. The clonotype originates from an adult with an advanced solid tumor such as melanoma, head and neck, liver or kidney cancer. Sequencing was performed on CD4+ or CD8+ T cells sorted from blood, taken in a trial of the OX40 agonist ivuxolimab. The V call is TRBV7-2, the J call TRBJ2-1; D unclear. The CDR3 region has the DNA TGTGCCAGCAGCTTATCACCACTAAGGGATGAGCAGTTCTTC. Protein: CASSLSPLRDEQFF.